This TCR beta chain originates from a study of CD8 T cells in ankylosing spondylitis. Between the trimmed V and J ends, which lost 2 bases and 7 bases, there was a span of 13 bases. CDR3 size: 14 residues. Germline-derived CDR1 and CDR2 are SGDLS and YYNGEE. This clonotype was seen ten or more times. Its antigen is still unknown. TCRdb redid the calling of the 5' RACE reads with MiXCR, one entry per CDR3 protein. This sample has some 7,000 distinct CDR3 sequences, with 2.8% found just once. Notes on the study in general: For ankylosing spondylitis blood, a TCR beta motif of several highly homologous variants appeared characteristic. Enrichment of disease-linked clones was reportedly significant in matched ankylosing spondylitis synovial fluid.

The sequenced sample consisted of blood, either unsorted or a sorted T cell fraction (not recorded which). The V and J genes are TRBV9 and TRBJ2-1; D is perhaps TRBD2 (5 bases). The receptor was derived from a female donor with ankylosing spondylitis or in good health (not recorded which). The CDR3 bases are TGTGCCAGCAGCGTCGGAGGACTCGATAATGAGCAGTTCTTC. This gives the protein CASSVGGLDNEQFF.